These 32 T cell receptor beta chains originate from one sample sequenced in a study of blood T cells in healthy people across ages. Then a second PCR, running roughly 7 to 11 cycles, was carried out with a sample-barcoded 5' primer and a J-beta primer mix. TCRdb analysed the 5' RACE reads with MiXCR anew, one entry per CDR3 protein. The sample holds approximately 850,000 distinct CDR3 sequences, 58% seen once. The sample was blood. The receptors derive from a man between 25 and 39 years old in good health.

J is TRBJ2-5 and V is TRBV5-1; 7 positions agree with TRBD1. Germline loops: CDR1 SGHRS, CDR2 YFSETQ. The CDR3 covers 14 residues. The junction had 6 bases not matched to a gene; V was cut back by 5 bases and J by 2 bases. The DNA for the CDR3 is TGCGCCAGCAGTAATGGACAGGAACAAGAGACCCAGTACTTC. Protein product: CASSNGQEQETQYF.

V usage is TRBV5-1 and J usage is TRBJ2-1; 12 positions agree with TRBD2. V gave up 2 bases and J gave up 5 bases; unmatched junction bases: 8. Germline V gene lookup returns CDR1 SGHRS and CDR2 YFSETQ. CDR3 size: 17 residues. CDR3 amino acids: CASSLTMTSGRHNEQFF. The CDR3 bases are TGCGCCAGCAGCTTAACAATGACTAGCGGGAGACACAATGAGCAGTTCTTC.

The chain uses TRBV2 and TRBJ2-1, with 10 bases matching TRBD2. The tail of the sequence fits TRBJ2-7 better, so the J call may be wrong. The length of the CDR3 is 16 residues. CDR1 SNHLY and CDR2 FYNNEI come from the germline V gene. The CDR3 coding sequence is TGTGCCAGCAGTACCGCAGTGACTAGCGGGTCCTACGAGCAGTACTTC. Translated: CASSTAVTSGSYEQYF.

The DNA for the CDR3 is TGTGCCACCAGTGATTTGCTGTGGCGGGGATATGGCTACACCTTC. Protein product: CATSDLLWRGYGYTF. The chain is built from TRBV24-1 and TRBJ1-2, with D uncertain. The V gene lost 0 bases and the J gene lost 5 bases, with 12 bases spanning the gap. Germline V CDR1 and CDR2: KGHDR, SFDVKD. CDR3 length: 15 amino acids.

In the case of this clonotype: With a much larger clone just one base away, this may be a read error. For the CDR3, the DNA is TGTGCCAGCAGCCCCTTAGGTGACCTTGTAAATGAGCAGTTCTTC. It codes for CASSPLGDLVNEQFF. The chain joins TRBV7-9 to TRBJ2-1, with no clear D. With 5 bases removed from V and 7 bases from J, the gap between germline ends came to 18 bases. This CDR3 is 15 amino acids long. The V gene's germline CDR1 is SEHNR and CDR2 FQNEAQ (reference sequence).

This clonotype appeared a few times. The chain employs TRBV4-3 and TRBJ2-1, with unresolved D. Germline CDR1 is LGHNA and CDR2 is YSLEER. The CDR3 covers 14 residues. Deletions cut 0 bases from V and 9 bases from J, with 12 bases between. The chain's CDR3 is CASSQDRSSREQFF. As DNA, the CDR3 is TGCGCCAGCAGCCAAGATAGAAGTTCGCGTGAGCAGTTCTTC.

The V gene is TRBV12-3 or TRBV12-4, the J gene TRBJ2-7; 8 bases fit TRBD2. The CDR3 is 14 residues long. V gave up 6 bases and J gave up 4 bases; unmatched junction bases: 8. CDR3 nucleotides: TGTGCCAGCAGCGTAGGACTAGCAGGTTACGAGCAGTACTTC. It translates to CASSVGLAGYEQYF.

The chain joins TRBV3-1 to TRBJ2-7; 8 positions match TRBD1. The V gene's germline CDR1 is LGHDT and CDR2 YNNKEL (reference sequence). The J segment lost 2 bases and the V segment lost 3 bases, leaving 9 bases of the junction unmatched. The CDR3 consists of 16 residues. The CDR3 sequence is CASSHPQRTGTYEQYF. In DNA form, the CDR3 reads TGTGCCAGCAGCCACCCTCAGAGGACAGGGACCTACGAGCAGTACTTC.

The gene calls are TRBV21-1 and TRBJ2-5; TRBD1 is the table's D call, not checked against the DNA. TRBV21-1 is a recognized pseudogene. CDR3 length: 17 residues. CDR3 sequence reads: CASSKPGQGRRGETQYF. In DNA form, the CDR3 reads TGTGCCAGCAGCAAACCGGGACAGGGAAGGCGGGGAGAGACCCAGTACTTC.

This clonotype was counted only a few times. The chain has TRBV29-1 and TRBJ2-7, with D unclear. The CDR3 loop spans 11 amino acids. Germline V gene lookup returns CDR1 SQVTM and CDR2 ANQGSEA. V was trimmed by 4 bases and J by 4 bases, leaving 8 bases between them. The DNA of the CDR3 is TGCAGCGTTGGCGATATGTACGAGCAGTACTTC. Its translation: CSVGDMYEQYF.

This clonotype was counted many times. V and J are TRBV12-3 or TRBV12-4 and TRBJ2-5; 10 positions agree with TRBD2. This CDR3 has 16 amino acids. Germline trimming cut 2 bases from V and 7 bases from J; bases unmatched to any gene: 10. CDR3: CASSLSAGLADRTQYF. The DNA of the CDR3 is TGTGCCAGCAGTTTATCCGCCGGACTAGCGGATAGGACCCAGTACTTC.

The chain is built from TRBV15 and TRBJ2-5; D remains unclear. CDR1 is LNHNV, CDR2 YYDKDF, per germline (reference sequence). Trimming removed 4 bases from V and 0 bases from J, with 9 bases in between. This CDR3 is 14 amino acids long. CDR3: CATSITGYQETQYF. In nucleotides, the CDR3 is TGTGCCACCAGCATAACGGGCTACCAAGAGACCCAGTACTTC.

The rearrangement uses TRBV4-3 and TRBJ2-1; D call uncertain. This CDR3 has 16 residues. CDR1 is LGHNA, CDR2 YSLEER, per germline. Trimming took off 0 bases at V and 4 bases at J, with 13 bases between the two ends. The CDR3 sequence is CASSQDARTPYNEQFF. Here the CDR3 DNA reads TGCGCCAGCAGCCAAGATGCTAGGACCCCTTACAATGAGCAGTTCTTC.

The V gene is TRBV20-1, the J gene TRBJ2-1, with 7 bases matching TRBD2. Germline CDR1 reads DFQATT; CDR2 reads SNEGSKA (reference sequence). There are 13 residues in the CDR3. With V trimmed by 7 bases and J by 4 bases, 7 bases remained unmatched. CDR3 DNA sequence: TGCAGTGTCAAGACTAGCCTATACAATGAGCAGTTCTTC. As protein: CSVKTSLYNEQFF.

Turning to this clonotype: One end of the junction fails to match germline, which may point to a read error. The chain combines TRBV4-2 with TRBJ1-4; 7 bases match TRBD1. The CDR3 consists of 15 residues. Germline V CDR1 and CDR2: LGHNA, YNFKEQ. The CDR3 region is CAGSQSGQDGEKLFF. CDR3 coding DNA: TGTGCCGGCAGCCAATCAGGACAGGATGGGGAAAAACTGTTTTTT.

This clonotype was seen a handful of times. V gene TRBV5-4 combines with J gene TRBJ2-1; 9 bases line up with TRBD1. V gave up 4 bases and J gave up 7 bases; unmatched junction bases: 12. The CDR3 is made up of 16 amino acids. Germline V CDR1 and CDR2: SGHNT, YYREEE (reference sequence). CDR3: CASSLGPGTGNNEQFF. The CDR3 DNA reads TGTGCCAGCAGCCTCGGTCCCGGGACAGGGAATAATGAGCAGTTCTTC.

The chain has TRBV7-2 and TRBJ1-1; D uncertain. Trimming pared 5 bases from V and 1 base from J, leaving 11 bases between. Germline lookup yields CDR1 SGHTA and CDR2 FQGNSA. The CDR3 spans 14 residues. DNA of the CDR3: TGTGCCAGCAGCCGCCATAGGGAGAACACTGAAGCTTTCTTT. Its translation: CASSRHRENTEAFF. The whole variable domain, filled in from reference TRBV7-2 and TRBJ1-1, reads GAGVSQSPSNKVTEKGKDVELRCDPISGHTALYWYRQSLGQGLEFLIYFQGNSAPDKSGLPSDRFSAERTGGSVSTLTIQRTQQEDSAVYLCASSRHRENTEAFFGQGTRLTVV.

The J gene is TRBJ2-3, the V gene TRBV6-5, with D perhaps matching TRBD2 (6 bases). Between the trimmed V and J ends, which lost 6 bases and 3 bases, there was a span of 10 bases. Germline V gives CDR1 MNHEY, CDR2 SVGAGI. The CDR3 runs to 13 residues. In DNA form, the CDR3 reads TGTGCCAGCAGAACGGGGGATACAGATACGCAGTATTTT. It specifies CASRTGDTDTQYF.

The V call is TRBV4-2, the J call TRBJ2-7; D remains unclear. V was clipped by 0 bases and J by 3 bases, with 3 bases between them. This CDR3 region has 12 residues. Looked up from germline, CDR1 is LGHNA and CDR2 is YNFKEQ. CDR3 sequence: CASSQDFYEQYF. As DNA, the CDR3 is TGTGCCAGCAGCCAAGATTTCTACGAGCAGTACTTC.

The chain is built from TRBV20-1 and TRBJ2-4; D not certain. Trimming took 4 bases from V and 1 from J, leaving 5 bases between them. CDR3 size: 12 residues. Germline CDR1 reads DFQATT; CDR2 reads SNEGSKA (reference sequence). In DNA form, the CDR3 reads TGCAGTGCTACCGAGGCCAAAAACATTCAGTACTTC. Its protein product is CSATEAKNIQYF.

The CDR3 reads CASSKGTSSQETQYF. The CDR3 nucleotides are TGCGCCAGCAGTAAAGGGACTAGCAGCCAAGAGACCCAGTACTTC. J is TRBJ2-5 and V is TRBV4-1; 9 positions match TRBD2. This CDR3 spans 15 amino acids. Germline CDR1 and CDR2: MGHRA and YSYEKL. Unmatched junction bases numbered 6, after V lost 6 bases and J lost 1 base.

The chain employs TRBV6-2 or TRBV6-3 and TRBJ2-1, with 7 nucleotides matching TRBD2. Unmatched junction bases numbered 7, after V lost 5 bases and J lost 6 bases. This CDR3 contains 14 residues. Germline CDR1 is MNHEY and CDR2 is SVGEGT. CDR3: CASSGSGRVNEQFF. The CDR3 DNA is TGTGCCAGCAGTGGGTCGGGGAGGGTCAATGAGCAGTTCTTC.

This clonotype appeared a few times. This could be a read error, since a much larger clone is one nucleotide away. This chain joins TRBV7-9 and TRBJ2-1, with a tentative D call TRBD2 (8 bases). Trimming left V 7 bases short and J 7 bases short, with 26 bases between. Germline loops: CDR1 SEHNR, CDR2 FQNEAQ (reference sequence). This CDR3 contains 17 residues. CDR3 amino acids: CASTTLRGRAGVNEQFF. For the CDR3, the DNA is TGTGCCAGCACCACTCTAAGGGGGCGAGCGGGGGTGAATGAGCAGTTCTTC.

This clonotype was observed a handful of times. The chain joins TRBV7-9 to TRBJ1-2; D call uncertain. The CDR3 is made up of 15 amino acids. The V and J ends lost 1 base and 0 bases respectively, with 9 bases between them. Germline lookup yields CDR1 SEHNR and CDR2 FQNEAQ (reference sequence). This CDR3 is CASSLGSKANYGYTF. In DNA form, the CDR3 reads TGTGCCAGCAGCTTAGGGTCTAAAGCTAACTATGGCTACACCTTC.

V and J are TRBV5-1 and TRBJ2-1; D not certain. This CDR3 is 17 amino acids long. CDR1 SGHRS and CDR2 YFSETQ come from the germline V gene. The V gene lost 1 base and the J gene lost 0 bases, with 14 bases spanning the gap. CDR3 DNA: TGCGCCAGCAGCTTGCTCTCACTCCATAGCTCCTACAATGAGCAGTTCTTC. Amino acid sequence: CASSLLSLHSSYNEQFF.

V is TRBV25-1 and J is TRBJ2-5; no clear D. The CDR3 consists of 13 residues. V gave up 4 bases and J gave up 4 bases, with 10 bases separating them. Germline values: CDR1 MGHDK, CDR2 SYGVNS. CDR3 residues: CASSGASPETQYF. The CDR3 region has the DNA TGTGCCAGCAGTGGAGCCAGCCCAGAGACCCAGTACTTC.

The rearrangement uses TRBV7-9 and TRBJ2-3; weak D call: TRBD1 (5 bases). Germline assignment: CDR1 SEHNR and CDR2 FQNEAQ (reference sequence). V was pared by 4 bases and J by 2 bases, with 10 bases between. The CDR3 covers 14 residues. The CDR3 DNA sequence: TGTGCCAGCAGCTCCCAGGGTAACACAGATACGCAGTATTTT. Translation: CASSSQGNTDTQYF.

J is TRBJ2-7 and V is TRBV6-2 or TRBV6-3; maybe TRBD2 (6 bases). V was clipped by 6 bases and J by 0 bases, with 12 bases between them. This CDR3 has 14 residues. The germline V gene encodes CDR1 MNHEY and CDR2 SVGEGT. CDR3 DNA sequence: TGTGCCAGCAGCCCCGGGACTTACTCCTACGAGCAGTACTTC. Amino acids: CASSPGTYSYEQYF.

J is TRBJ2-2 and V is TRBV20-1; D is undetermined. The CDR3 loop spans 13 amino acids. Germline V gene data show CDR1 as DFQATT and CDR2 as SNEGSKA (reference sequence). V was pared by 0 bases and J by 1 base, with 3 bases between. For the CDR3, the DNA is TGCAGTGCTAGAGATCGGAACACCGGGGAGCTGTTTTTT. Translating gives CSARDRNTGELFF.

To note about this clonotype: At one end, the junction sequence differs from germline, possibly due to a read error. The genes are TRBV29-1 and TRBJ2-5; 8 bases fit TRBD2. The CDR3 totals 14 residues. The germline gives CDR1 SQVTM, CDR2 ANQGSEA. Written as DNA, the CDR3 is TGCAGCACTAGACGGGGGGGTACCCAAGAGGCCCAGTACTTC. This sequence encodes CSTRRGGTQEAQYF.

Notes on this clonotype: Relative to the germline gene, one junction end is altered; a read error may explain this. The chain recombines TRBV10-3 with TRBJ2-5, with D uncertain. The CDR3 consists of 11 residues. Germline assignment: CDR1 ENHRY and CDR2 SYGVKD. This CDR3 reads CATSYQETQYF. As DNA, the CDR3 is TGTGCCACCAGCTACCAGGAGACCCAGTACTTC.

V is TRBV10-3 and J is TRBJ2-5; no firm D call. This CDR3 contains 14 residues. Germline assignment: CDR1 ENHRY and CDR2 SYGVKD. Trimming took 0 bases from V and 2 from J, leaving 7 bases between them. Here the CDR3 reads CAISESRQQETQYF. The DNA of the CDR3 is TGTGCCATCAGTGAGTCCAGGCAGCAAGAGACCCAGTACTTC.